This T cell receptor (beta chain) was obtained from a study of blood T cell repertoires in COVID-19. Turning to the study itself: There were acute and convalescent COVID-19 samples, and they came from the United States, Italy and Spain. From T cells, B-cell-depleted T cells, or PBMCs came the material, which was cDNA or gDNA.

The Seattle patients joined while their infection was active and were tracked longitudinally afterward. Original methodology: Estimates of nucleated cell counts were drawn from the amplification of reference gene primers. Clones were sequenced by immunoSEQ multiplex PCR, and TCRdb holds only the in-frame ones, with some missing. D and trimming come from the DNA, and the V and J calls and clone size come from that table. Of approximately 300,000 clones in the sample, around 92% were seen once. Germline V CDR1 and CDR2: SGHRS, YFSETQ. This CDR3 comprises 14 residues. The trim removed 2 bases at V and 8 bases at J, leaving 8 bases unmatched.

The chain has TRBV5-1 and TRBJ1-2; the match to TRBD1 covers 8 bases. The sequence was collected from a woman in her 30s with COVID-19, enrolled during active disease. The specimen was peripheral blood. CDR3 sequence: CASSFLDRAGGYTF. CDR3 DNA: TGCGCCAGCAGCTTCTTGGACAGGGCGGGCGGCTACACCTTC. Supplemented by reference TRBV5-1 and TRBJ1-2, the full variable domain reads KAGVTQTPRYLIKTRGQQVTLSCSPISGHRSVSWYQQTPGQGLQFLFEYFSETQRNKGNFPGRFSGRQFSNSRSEMNVSTLELGDSALYLCASSFLDRAGGYTFGSGTRLTVV.